A selection of T cell receptor beta chains follows, all from one sample in a study of spatial heterogeneity in lung cancer. TCRdb analysed the 5' RACE reads with MiXCR anew, one entry per CDR3 protein. The sample has 3,600 or so distinct CDR3 sequences, roughly 13% seen once. Material: lung tumor tissue, obtained at surgery. The receptors here all came from a female donor with early-stage non-small cell lung cancer. Both conserved end residues are part of each CDR3. Each record gives: clone size, V gene, D gene, J gene, CDR3 DNA, CDR3 protein. The D gene is left open where the match is weak. Clone size, where shown, is once, few, many, or a class for clones that have expanded.

clone size: .; V gene: TRBV2; D gene: .; J gene: TRBJ2-7; CDR3 DNA: TGTGCCAGCAGTCCTCAGGTGTCCTACGAGCAGTACTTC; CDR3 protein: CASSPQVSYEQYF
clone size: many; V gene: TRBV3-1; D gene: .; J gene: TRBJ2-3; CDR3 DNA: TGTGCCAGCAGCCAATCGTCGGGACCACAGCATACGCAGTATTTT; CDR3 protein: CASSQSSGPQHTQYF
clone size: medium-sized; V gene: TRBV2; D gene: .; J gene: TRBJ1-1; CDR3 DNA: TGTGCCAGCAGTGAAGGGGTTTACACTGAAGCTTTCTTT; CDR3 protein: CASSEGVYTEAFF
clone size: medium-sized; V gene: TRBV19; D gene: .; J gene: TRBJ2-5; CDR3 DNA: TGTGCCAGTGGCCGGGAGCAAGAGACCCAGTACTTC; CDR3 protein: CASGREQETQYF
clone size: medium-sized; V gene: TRBV7-9; D gene: .; J gene: TRBJ2-1; CDR3 DNA: TGTGCCAGCAGGCCCTTATCAGCGGGCAATGAGCAGTTCTTC; CDR3 protein: CASRPLSAGNEQFF
clone size: medium-sized; V gene: TRBV7-2; D gene: .; J gene: TRBJ2-4; CDR3 DNA: TGTGCCAGCAGCACTCTTGACAGCTACAAAAACATTCAGTACTTC; CDR3 protein: CASSTLDSYKNIQYF
clone size: medium-sized; V gene: TRBV7-2; D gene: TRBD1; J gene: TRBJ2-1; CDR3 DNA: TGTGCCACCACGCCGACAGGGGTGTCCTACAATGAGCAGTTCTTC; CDR3 protein: CATTPTGVSYNEQFF
clone size: medium-sized; V gene: TRBV10-2; D gene: .; J gene: TRBJ1-5; CDR3 DNA: TGCGCCAGCCAGGGGAGCAATCAGCCCCAGCATTTT; CDR3 protein: CASQGSNQPQHF
clone size: many; V gene: TRBV7-9; D gene: .; J gene: TRBJ2-2; CDR3 DNA: TGTGCCAGCAGACAGGGTCCCGAAACCGGGGAGCTGTTTTTT; CDR3 protein: CASRQGPETGELFF
clone size: medium-sized; V gene: TRBV2; D gene: TRBD2; J gene: TRBJ2-5; CDR3 DNA: TGTGCCAGCAGTGAAGTGGGTGCGGGAGGAGAGACCCAGTACTTC; CDR3 protein: CASSEVGAGGETQYF
clone size: medium-sized; V gene: TRBV27; D gene: TRBD2; J gene: TRBJ2-7; CDR3 DNA: TGTGCCAGCAGTAAACAGTCGACTAGCGGGAGGAGCTCCTACGAGCAGTACTTC; CDR3 protein: CASSKQSTSGRSSYEQYF
clone size: medium-sized; V gene: TRBV20-1; D gene: TRBD2; J gene: TRBJ2-3; CDR3 DNA: TGCAGTGCCACTAGCGGGACGACAGATACGCAGTATTTT; CDR3 protein: CSATSGTTDTQYF
clone size: medium-sized; V gene: TRBV30; D gene: .; J gene: TRBJ1-1; CDR3 DNA: TGTGCCTGGAGTGTCGGGGGGGGTTGGACTGAAGCTTTCTTT; CDR3 protein: CAWSVGGGWTEAFF
clone size: many; V gene: TRBV19; D gene: .; J gene: TRBJ1-2; CDR3 DNA: TGTGCCAGTAGTAGCTTGGACTACAGCCGGAGGGGCTACACCTTC; CDR3 protein: CASSSLDYSRRGYTF
clone size: .; V gene: TRBV4-1; D gene: TRBD1; J gene: TRBJ1-4; CDR3 DNA: TGCGCCAGCAGCCAAGCTAAGGGACAGACGAATGAAAAACTGTTTTTT; CDR3 protein: CASSQAKGQTNEKLFF
clone size: medium-sized; V gene: TRBV11-3; D gene: .; J gene: TRBJ2-1; CDR3 DNA: TGTGCCAGCAGCTCACCAGTAAATGAGCAGTTCTTC; CDR3 protein: CASSSPVNEQFF
clone size: medium-sized; V gene: TRBV20-1; D gene: TRBD1; J gene: TRBJ1-1; CDR3 DNA: TGCAGTGCTAGGAGAGGGGGCAGGGGGCGGAACACTGAAGCTTTCTTT; CDR3 protein: CSARRGGRGRNTEAFF
clone size: many; V gene: TRBV7-2; D gene: .; J gene: TRBJ2-2; CDR3 DNA: TGTGCCAGCAGCCTATACCAGGGGCCGCAAACCGGGGAGCTGTTTTTT; CDR3 protein: CASSLYQGPQTGELFF
clone size: few; V gene: TRBV10-3; D gene: TRBD2; J gene: TRBJ2-1; CDR3 DNA: TGTGCCATCAAACAGCGGGAGGCGGGTGAGCAGTTCTTC; CDR3 protein: CAIKQREAGEQFF
clone size: few; V gene: TRBV27; D gene: .; J gene: TRBJ1-5; CDR3 DNA: TGTGCCAGCAGAATGGGGCAGATTAGCAATCAGCCCCAGCATTTT; CDR3 protein: CASRMGQISNQPQHF
clone size: medium-sized; V gene: TRBV2; D gene: .; J gene: TRBJ2-7; CDR3 DNA: TGTGCCAGCGCGCCTTGGGGGACCTACGAGCAGTACTTC; CDR3 protein: CASAPWGTYEQYF
clone size: .; V gene: TRBV20-1; D gene: .; J gene: TRBJ2-4; CDR3 DNA: TGCAGTGCTAGAGATGGGGGCGGGGGTAGCATTCAGTACTTC; CDR3 protein: CSARDGGGGSIQYF
clone size: medium-sized; V gene: TRBV6-5; D gene: .; J gene: TRBJ1-1; CDR3 DNA: TGTGCCAGCAGTTACGGTCAGAAAGCTTTCTTT; CDR3 protein: CASSYGQKAFF
clone size: .; V gene: TRBV19; D gene: .; J gene: TRBJ1-6; CDR3 DNA: TGTGCCAGTAGTATCCGGGACTATAATTCACCCCTCCACTTT; CDR3 protein: CASSIRDYNSPLHF
clone size: many; V gene: TRBV10-3; D gene: .; J gene: TRBJ2-7; CDR3 DNA: TGTGCCATCAGGACTACAGGGAGGGACGAGCAGTACTTC; CDR3 protein: CAIRTTGRDEQYF
clone size: .; V gene: TRBV30; D gene: .; J gene: TRBJ1-6; CDR3 DNA: TGTGCCTGGAACGAGGGCAGGGTGGGTTCACCCCTCCACTTT; CDR3 protein: CAWNEGRVGSPLHF
clone size: medium-sized; V gene: TRBV6-2/TRBV6-3; D gene: .; J gene: TRBJ1-1; CDR3 DNA: TGTGCCAGCAGGTTTCGGGTCACTGAAGCTTTCTTT; CDR3 protein: CASRFRVTEAFF
clone size: medium-sized; V gene: TRBV11-1; D gene: TRBD2; J gene: TRBJ2-3; CDR3 DNA: TGTGCCAGCAGCGTGGGACTGACTAGCGGGAGAGCAGATACGCAGTATTTT; CDR3 protein: CASSVGLTSGRADTQYF
clone size: few; V gene: TRBV20-1; D gene: .; J gene: TRBJ1-5; CDR3 DNA: TGCAGTGCGGGCCTGGGAGGGAATCAGCCCCAGCATTTT; CDR3 protein: CSAGLGGNQPQHF
clone size: medium-sized; V gene: TRBV28; D gene: .; J gene: TRBJ2-3; CDR3 DNA: TGTGCCAGCAGCTCCCTTAGGGGGGTCAGCGATACGCAGTATTTT; CDR3 protein: CASSSLRGVSDTQYF
clone size: .; V gene: TRBV20-1; D gene: .; J gene: TRBJ1-2; CDR3 DNA: TGCAGTGCTAGAGAAGGCTGGAACTTCCCCTTC; CDR3 protein: CSAREGWNFPF
clone size: medium-sized; V gene: TRBV7-9; D gene: .; J gene: TRBJ1-4; CDR3 DNA: TGTGCCAGCAGCGACCGGGCGGAGGGAGAAAAACTGTTTTTT; CDR3 protein: CASSDRAEGEKLFF
clone size: .; V gene: TRBV30; D gene: .; J gene: TRBJ1-2; CDR3 DNA: TGTGCCTGGAGTGGGGGACTCTATGGCTACACCTTC; CDR3 protein: CAWSGGLYGYTF
clone size: medium-sized; V gene: TRBV3-1; D gene: TRBD2; J gene: TRBJ2-1; CDR3 DNA: TGTGCCAGCAGCCAGACCGGGAGGGCCTTAAACAATGAGCAGTTCTTC; CDR3 protein: CASSQTGRALNNEQFF
clone size: medium-sized; V gene: TRBV20-1; D gene: TRBD2; J gene: TRBJ2-5; CDR3 DNA: TGCAGTGCTAGAGACTTGGGACTAGCGGGAGCGGAGACCCAGTACTTC; CDR3 protein: CSARDLGLAGAETQYF
clone size: .; V gene: TRBV12-3/TRBV12-4; D gene: TRBD1; J gene: TRBJ1-5; CDR3 DNA: TGTGCCAGCAGGTCGGGACAGGGCAATCAGCCCCAGCATTTT; CDR3 protein: CASRSGQGNQPQHF
clone size: medium-sized; V gene: TRBV6-5; D gene: .; J gene: TRBJ2-3; CDR3 DNA: TGTGCCAGCAGCCGACAGCCTTACACAGATACGCAGTATTTT; CDR3 protein: CASSRQPYTDTQYF
clone size: .; V gene: TRBV7-3; D gene: TRBD2; J gene: TRBJ2-3; CDR3 DNA: TGTGCCAGCAGCGAGGGACTAGCGGGAGTGTTAGATACGCAGTATTTT; CDR3 protein: CASSEGLAGVLDTQYF
clone size: medium-sized; V gene: TRBV20-1; D gene: .; J gene: TRBJ2-1; CDR3 DNA: TGCAGTGCTAGAGCAGGGGACGGCTACAATGAGCAGTTCTTC; CDR3 protein: CSARAGDGYNEQFF
clone size: medium-sized; V gene: TRBV7-9; D gene: .; J gene: TRBJ2-1; CDR3 DNA: TGTGCCAGCAGCTTAGCGGGAAAGTATGAGCAGTTCTTC; CDR3 protein: CASSLAGKYEQFF
clone size: many; V gene: TRBV9; D gene: TRBD2; J gene: TRBJ2-7; CDR3 DNA: TGTGCCAGCAGCAGTAGCGGGAGGGGTGCGGACGAGCAGTACTTC; CDR3 protein: CASSSSGRGADEQYF
clone size: .; V gene: TRBV28; D gene: TRBD1; J gene: TRBJ1-5; CDR3 DNA: TGTGCCAGCAGTTTCTTAGGGACAGGGAATCAGCCCCAGCATTTT; CDR3 protein: CASSFLGTGNQPQHF
clone size: .; V gene: TRBV9; D gene: .; J gene: TRBJ2-3; CDR3 DNA: TGTGCCAGCAGCGTATCTAGTACCACTCAGGAGTATTTT; CDR3 protein: CASSVSSTTQEYF
clone size: medium-sized; V gene: TRBV11-3; D gene: .; J gene: TRBJ2-1; CDR3 DNA: TGTGCCAGCAGCTTAAAAGACGGGCTCAATGAGCAGTTCTTC; CDR3 protein: CASSLKDGLNEQFF
clone size: few; V gene: TRBV15; D gene: TRBD2; J gene: TRBJ2-2; CDR3 DNA: TGTGCCACCAGCAGAGAAGTGAAGGCGGGAGGTCGTATCGCCGGGGAGCTGTTTTTT; CDR3 protein: CATSREVKAGGRIAGELFF
clone size: medium-sized; V gene: TRBV6-5; D gene: .; J gene: TRBJ1-1; CDR3 DNA: TGTGCCAGCAGTTCACAGGTCTTTGACACTGAAGCTTTCTTT; CDR3 protein: CASSSQVFDTEAFF
clone size: once; V gene: TRBV4-2; D gene: .; J gene: TRBJ1-5; CDR3 DNA: TGTGCCAGCAGCCAAGGAGGACGGAATCAGCCCCAGCATTTT; CDR3 protein: CASSQGGRNQPQHF
clone size: many; V gene: TRBV5-1; D gene: .; J gene: TRBJ2-1; CDR3 DNA: TGCGCCAGCAGCTTGGTTACGGGAAGGAATGAGCAGTTCTTC; CDR3 protein: CASSLVTGRNEQFF
clone size: .; V gene: TRBV6-2/TRBV6-3; D gene: .; J gene: TRBJ2-7; CDR3 DNA: TGTGCCAGCAGCTCGTCGGGATACCGGGACTTTTCCTACGAGCAGTACTTC; CDR3 protein: CASSSSGYRDFSYEQYF
clone size: medium-sized; V gene: TRBV6-1; D gene: .; J gene: TRBJ1-1; CDR3 DNA: TGTGCCAGCAGTGGACACGGACCCGCGAACACTGAAGCTTTCTTT; CDR3 protein: CASSGHGPANTEAFF
clone size: few; V gene: TRBV9; D gene: .; J gene: TRBJ1-2; CDR3 DNA: TGTGCCAGCAGCGCCCCCTCTACAGGAGCCAACTATGGCTACACCTTC; CDR3 protein: CASSAPSTGANYGYTF
clone size: many; V gene: TRBV7-2; D gene: TRBD2; J gene: TRBJ2-5; CDR3 DNA: TGTGCCAGCAGACCGAGGACTAGCGGGAGTGAGACCCAGTACTTC; CDR3 protein: CASRPRTSGSETQYF
clone size: many; V gene: TRBV12-3/TRBV12-4; D gene: TRBD1; J gene: TRBJ2-7; CDR3 DNA: TGTGCCAGCAGTTCCGGATCGGGACAGGGTATTCGCGAGCAGTACTTC; CDR3 protein: CASSSGSGQGIREQYF
clone size: medium-sized; V gene: TRBV18; D gene: .; J gene: TRBJ2-1; CDR3 DNA: TGTGCCAGCTCACCAACAGGGTTTTTTTCCCAGCAGTTCTTC; CDR3 protein: CASSPTGFFSQQFF
clone size: medium-sized; V gene: TRBV20-1; D gene: TRBD2; J gene: TRBJ2-7; CDR3 DNA: TGCAGTGCTAGCAAGGGGATTATGGGGTCTAGCGGGTCCTACGAGCAGTACTTC; CDR3 protein: CSASKGIMGSSGSYEQYF
clone size: medium-sized; V gene: TRBV6-5; D gene: .; J gene: TRBJ1-1; CDR3 DNA: TGTGCCAGCAGTTACTCGATGGGGGACACTGAAGCTTTCTTT; CDR3 protein: CASSYSMGDTEAFF
clone size: .; V gene: TRBV18; D gene: .; J gene: TRBJ1-5; CDR3 DNA: TGTGCCAGCTCACTGCGGCAAGGAGATGGGCCCCAGCATTTT; CDR3 protein: CASSLRQGDGPQHF
clone size: medium-sized; V gene: TRBV30; D gene: .; J gene: TRBJ2-7; CDR3 DNA: TGTGCCTGGACGAGGGGCTACGAGCAGTACTTC; CDR3 protein: CAWTRGYEQYF
clone size: medium-sized; V gene: TRBV5-6; D gene: .; J gene: TRBJ2-5; CDR3 DNA: TGTGCCAGCAGCTCGGTCCAAGAGACCCAGTACTTC; CDR3 protein: CASSSVQETQYF
clone size: many; V gene: TRBV5-1; D gene: .; J gene: TRBJ2-7; CDR3 DNA: TGCGCCAGCAGCTTGCGGTTAGGTGAAGGAGAGCAGTACTTC; CDR3 protein: CASSLRLGEGEQYF